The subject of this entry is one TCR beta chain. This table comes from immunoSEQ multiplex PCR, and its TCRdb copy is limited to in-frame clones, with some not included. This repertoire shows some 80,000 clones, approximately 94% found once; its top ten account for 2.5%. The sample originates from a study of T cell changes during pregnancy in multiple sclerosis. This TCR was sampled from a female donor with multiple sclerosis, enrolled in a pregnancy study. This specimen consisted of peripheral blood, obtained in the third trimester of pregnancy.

The CDR3 region has the DNA TGCGCCAGCAGCTTAGACGGGAACTCCTACGAGCAGTACTTC. Its translation: CASSLDGNSYEQYF. V usage is TRBV5-1 and J usage is TRBJ2-7; the D gene is possibly TRBD2 (5 bases). Germline values: CDR1 SGHRS, CDR2 YFSETQ. V was cut by 2 bases and J by 0 bases, with 9 bases left in between. This CDR3 region has 14 residues.